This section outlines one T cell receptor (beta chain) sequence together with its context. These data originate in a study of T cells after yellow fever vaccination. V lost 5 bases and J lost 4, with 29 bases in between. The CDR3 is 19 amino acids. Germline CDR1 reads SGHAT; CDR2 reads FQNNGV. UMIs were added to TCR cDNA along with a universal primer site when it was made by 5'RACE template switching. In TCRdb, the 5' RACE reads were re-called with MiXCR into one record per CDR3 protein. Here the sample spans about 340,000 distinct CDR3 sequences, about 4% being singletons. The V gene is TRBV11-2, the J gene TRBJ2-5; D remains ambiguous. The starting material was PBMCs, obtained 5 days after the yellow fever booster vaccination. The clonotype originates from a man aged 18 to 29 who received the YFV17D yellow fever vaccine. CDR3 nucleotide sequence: TGTGCCAGCAGCCCGGGCAGACCCCTCCCGAGCCGCGTCAGAGAGACCCAGTACTTC. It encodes CASSPGRPLPSRVRETQYF.